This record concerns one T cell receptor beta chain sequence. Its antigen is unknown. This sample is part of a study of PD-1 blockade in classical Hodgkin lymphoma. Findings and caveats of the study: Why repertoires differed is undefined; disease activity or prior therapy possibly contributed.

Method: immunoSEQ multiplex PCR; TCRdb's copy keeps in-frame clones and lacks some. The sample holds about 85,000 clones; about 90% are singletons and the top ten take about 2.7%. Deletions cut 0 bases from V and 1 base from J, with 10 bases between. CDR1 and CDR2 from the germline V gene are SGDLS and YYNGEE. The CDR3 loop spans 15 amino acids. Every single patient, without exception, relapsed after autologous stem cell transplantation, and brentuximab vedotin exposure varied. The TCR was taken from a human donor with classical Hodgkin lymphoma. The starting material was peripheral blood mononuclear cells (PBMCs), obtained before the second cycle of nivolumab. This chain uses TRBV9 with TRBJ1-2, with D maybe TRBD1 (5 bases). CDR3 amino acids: CASSVGDGDNYGYTF. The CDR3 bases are TGTGCCAGCAGCGTAGGGGACGGAGATAACTATGGCTACACCTTC.